The TCR beta chain under discussion was sequenced for a study of blood T cell repertoires in COVID-19. Study summary: Samples taken during acute and convalescent COVID-19 were collected in the United States, Italy and Spain. The cDNA or gDNA used as material had been derived from T cells, B-cell-depleted T cells, or PBMCs.

Per the study methods: Amplification of reference gene primers was used by the study to estimate nucleated cell counts. Method: immunoSEQ multiplex PCR; TCRdb's copy keeps in-frame clones and lacks some. The V and J calls and clone size are taken from that table; D and trimming were inferred from the DNA. The table shows 150,000 to 200,000 clones, with 85% to 90% occurring only once. This clone has a handful of counts. The sequence derives from a man aged 50-59 years who had recovered from COVID-19. Sequenced: peripheral blood.

For the CDR3, the DNA is TGCAGCGCCGAGGGGGTACTGGGAAACATTCAGTACTTC. This sequence encodes CSAEGVLGNIQYF. The chain couples TRBV29-1 to TRBJ2-4, with TRBD1 as a possible D gene (6 bases). This CDR3 spans 13 amino acids. Germline V lookup: CDR1 SQVTM, CDR2 ANQGSEA. V lost 7 bases to trimming and J lost 6 bases, with 16 bases between them.